These 19 T cell receptor beta chains were sequenced from one sample in a study of cytotoxic CD8 clonotypes in ibrutinib-treated CLL. The protocol was immunoSEQ multiplex PCR, while the TCRdb copy is restricted to in-frame clones and leaves out a portion. The sample carries 20,000 to 30,000 clones, around 69% recorded once. Source: PBMCs, taken at disease progression, from a patient treated with ibrutinib. The receptors come from a human donor with chronic lymphocytic leukemia.

The V call is TRBV9, the J call TRBJ2-2; TRBD2 aligns across 14 bases. The ends lost 4 bases at V and 2 bases at J; junction bases unmatched: 4. The CDR3 totals 17 residues. Looked up from germline, CDR1 is SGDLS and CDR2 is YYNGEE. CDR3: CASSRGLAGGNTGELFF. The CDR3 nucleotides read TGTGCCAGCAGCCGAGGACTAGCGGGGGGTAACACCGGGGAGCTGTTTTTT.

The chain joins TRBV7-9 to TRBJ2-7; D is ambiguous. The CDR3 is 13 amino acids. Trimming pared 6 bases from V and 3 bases from J, leaving 12 bases between. Germline CDR1 and CDR2: SEHNR and FQNEAQ (reference sequence). This CDR3 is CASSRRGFYEQYF. The CDR3 nucleotides read TGTGCCAGCAGTCGGCGCGGATTCTACGAGCAGTACTTC.

The chain uses TRBV5-6 and TRBJ1-4; maybe TRBD1 (6 bases). Germline V gene lookup returns CDR1 SGHDT and CDR2 YYEEEE. CDR3 length: 15 amino acids. V was cut by 4 bases and J by 1 base, with 11 bases left in between. As DNA, the CDR3 is TGTGCCAGCAGCCCGCCGGACAGAACTAATGAAAAACTGTTTTTT. Protein product: CASSPPDRTNEKLFF.

This clone is categorized as large (0.1 to 1%). The chain carries TRBV27 and TRBJ1-2; D unclear. This CDR3 comprises 13 residues. Germline loops: CDR1 MNHEY, CDR2 SMNVEV (reference sequence). V gave up 2 bases and J gave up 5 bases, with 9 bases separating them. DNA of the CDR3: TGTGCCAGCAGTTTAAACCCAGAGTATGGCTACACCTTC. Protein product: CASSLNPEYGYTF.

This clone was seen just once. The rearrangement uses TRBV27 and TRBJ2-7, with D uncertain. Trimming took 3 bases from V and 5 from J, leaving 8 bases between them. The germline CDR1 and CDR2 sequences are MNHEY and SMNVEV (reference sequence). This CDR3 region has 12 residues. CDR3 in DNA: TGTGCCAGCAGTTTTTCTGGCAACGAGCAGTACTTC. Translated: CASSFSGNEQYF.

The chain couples TRBV5-4 to TRBJ1-2, with a tentative D call TRBD1 (6 bases). The V gene lost 4 bases and the J gene lost 4 bases, with 23 bases spanning the gap. From germline, CDR1 is SGHNT and CDR2 YYREEE (reference sequence). The CDR3 is 17 amino acids. The CDR3 region has the DNA TGTGCCAGCAGCCAACTGGTGGGGCAGGGGCTTGTCTATGGCTACACCTTC. Translated: CASSQLVGQGLVYGYTF. Complete variable domain (other parts from reference TRBV5-4 and TRBJ1-2): ETGVTQSPTHLIKTRGQQVTLRCSSQSGHNTVSWYQQALGQGPQFIFQYYREEENGRGNFPPRFSGLQFPNYSSELNVNALELDDSALYLCASSQLVGQGLVYGYTFGSGTRLTVV.

V usage is TRBV27 and J usage is TRBJ1-3, with 7 nucleotides matching TRBD1. This CDR3 has 17 residues. J lost 4 bases, V lost 4 bases, and 13 bases had no gene match. CDR1 is MNHEY and CDR2 is SMNVEV in the germline V gene (reference sequence). CDR3 DNA sequence: TGTGCCAGCAGTTCTATGGGGAGAAAGGGGGCCGGAAACACCATATATTTT. Translation: CASSSMGRKGAGNTIYF.

The chain combines TRBV7-8 with TRBJ2-7; possibly TRBD2 for D (6 bases). Germline CDR1 is SGHVS and CDR2 is FQNEAQ. There are 17 residues in the CDR3. V lost 2 bases, J lost 0 bases, and 17 bases lay in between. The DNA of the CDR3 is TGTGCCAGCAGCTTATCGGAGGAGGGTTGGGTCTCCTACGAGCAGTACTTC. Protein: CASSLSEEGWVSYEQYF.

The J gene is TRBJ2-2, the V gene TRBV7-7, with TRBD2 matching 13 bases. CDR1 is SSHAT, CDR2 FNYEAQ, per germline (reference sequence). The CDR3 has 17 amino acids. The trim removed 5 bases at V and 5 bases at J, leaving 8 bases unmatched. The DNA of the CDR3 is TGTGCCAGCAGCCCAGGACTAGCGGGGGCTGGGACCGGGGAGCTGTTTTTT. This gives the protein CASSPGLAGAGTGELFF. The full variable domain, its missing parts supplied by reference TRBV7-7 and TRBJ2-2, is GAGVSQSPRYKVTKRGQDVTLRCDPISSHATLYWYQQALGQGPEFLTYFNYEAQPDKSGLPSDRFSAERPEGSISTLTIQRTEQRDSAMYRCASSPGLAGAGTGELFFGEGSRLTVL.

This clone came up once. The chain has TRBV15 and TRBJ2-7; the D is unclear. Deletions cut 0 bases from V and 4 bases from J, with 7 bases between. The germline V gene encodes CDR1 LNHNV and CDR2 YYDKDF (reference sequence). The CDR3 length is 13 residues. CDR3 DNA: TGTGCCACCAGCAGAGAGGCAAGGTACGAGCAGTACTTC. It translates to CATSREARYEQYF.

The chain has TRBV27 and TRBJ2-3; the D gene is possibly TRBD2 (7 bases). The CDR3 is 15 amino acids. V lost 5 bases and J lost 4, with 16 bases in between. Germline loops: CDR1 MNHEY, CDR2 SMNVEV (reference sequence). CDR3: CASSPTFGGPDTQYF. DNA of the CDR3: TGTGCCAGCAGTCCCACGTTCGGGGGGCCAGATACGCAGTATTTT.

This chain uses TRBV5-1 with TRBJ2-1; TRBD2 matches 14 bases. The germline CDR1 and CDR2 sequences are SGHRS and YFSETQ. The CDR3 extends over 16 amino acids. Trimming took 4 bases from V and 4 from J; bases not matched to a gene: 4. For the CDR3, the DNA is TGCGCCAGCAGCCCGCGGACTAGCGGGGGGTACAATGAGCAGTTCTTC. Translating gives CASSPRTSGGYNEQFF.

V gene TRBV5-4 combines with J gene TRBJ2-3; 9 bases map to TRBD2. Looked up from germline, CDR1 is SGHNT and CDR2 is YYREEE (reference sequence). The CDR3 sequence is 17 residues long. V lost 4 bases, J lost 0 bases, and 9 bases stayed unmatched. The CDR3 nucleotides are TGTGCCAGCAGCCTAGCGGGGCCTCTGACTAGCACAGATACGCAGTATTTT. Its protein product is CASSLAGPLTSTDTQYF.

The J gene is TRBJ1-4, the V gene TRBV4-2, with a tentative D call TRBD1 (5 bases). Germline-derived CDR1 and CDR2 are LGHNA and YNFKEQ. The CDR3 contains 17 residues. Trimming left V 0 bases short and J 4 bases short, with 15 bases between. This CDR3 reads CASSQDFPGTDNEKLFF. CDR3 nucleotide sequence: TGTGCCAGCAGCCAAGATTTCCCGGGGACGGATAATGAAAAACTGTTTTTT.

The genes are TRBV27 and TRBJ2-2, with D possibly TRBD1 on 5 matching bases. CDR1 is MNHEY, CDR2 SMNVEV, per germline (reference sequence). The CDR3 totals 13 residues. With 4 bases removed from V and 4 bases from J, the gap between germline ends came to 7 bases. DNA of the CDR3: TGTGCCAGCAGTTCTCAGGGCACCGGGGAGCTGTTTTTT. Its protein product is CASSSQGTGELFF.

The J gene is TRBJ2-7, the V gene TRBV11-2; no firm D call. V dropped 5 bases and J dropped 3 bases, with 14 bases sitting between them. The germline V gene has CDR1 SGHAT and CDR2 FQNNGV. The CDR3 has 14 amino acids. In nucleotides, the CDR3 is TGTGCCAGCAGCCTCCACCGGCTACACTACGAGCAGTACTTC. Its protein product is CASSLHRLHYEQYF.

In this sample, this clone turned up once. This chain joins TRBV9 and TRBJ1-2; 7 nucleotides match TRBD1. Germline-derived CDR1 and CDR2 are SGDLS and YYNGEE. V was clipped by 5 bases and J by 5 bases; unmatched bases: 12. CDR3 length: 15 residues. As DNA, the CDR3 is TGTGCCAGCAGTTACCAAACAGGGGCCGCATATGGCTACACCTTC. It codes for CASSYQTGAAYGYTF.

The chain joins TRBV10-3 to TRBJ2-1, with 8 bases lining up with TRBD2. V was pared by 4 bases and J by 5 bases, with 4 bases of the junction left unmatched. Germline assignment: CDR1 ENHRY and CDR2 SYGVKD. This CDR3 has 14 residues. Written as DNA, the CDR3 is TGTGCCATCAGTGTACTAGCGGTTGACAATGAGCAGTTCTTC. Translated, it gives CAISVLAVDNEQFF.

The chain recombines TRBV5-1 with TRBJ2-2, with 7 bases matching TRBD2. Trimming took 3 bases from V and 8 from J; bases not matched to a gene: 4. The germline V gene encodes CDR1 SGHRS and CDR2 YFSETQ. CDR3 length: 13 amino acids. The CDR3 spells CASSSERGGELFF. CDR3 bases: TGCGCCAGCAGCTCGGAGCGGGGTGGGGAGCTGTTTTTT.